Shown below are 12 T cell receptor beta chains from a single sample sequenced in a study of Ad26.COV2.S vaccination and SARS-CoV-2 variants. As to treatment: about 20 received Ad26.COV2.S at low or high dose, single or two shots; 5 received placebo; per-sample allocation not given. Collection of the samples took place on day 63 after the first injection of vaccine or placebo. Sequenced by immunoSEQ multiplex PCR; TCRdb stores in-frame clones only, minus some. The table records about 500,000 clones, roughly nine tenths of them present only once. Sequenced material: peripheral blood, taken in a trial of Ad26.COV2.S vaccine versus placebo. The receptor set was obtained from a person between 18 and 65 years old who received the Ad26.COV2.S COVID-19 vaccine or a placebo.

The V and J genes are TRBV15 and TRBJ2-1; 13 positions match TRBD2. In germline, CDR1 is LNHNV, CDR2 YYDKDF (reference sequence). The trim removed 5 bases at V and 7 bases at J, leaving 5 bases unmatched. CDR3 length equals 15 residues. The CDR3 loop is CATSPRTSGSNEQFF. For the CDR3, the DNA is TGTGCCACCAGCCCGCGGACTAGCGGGAGTAATGAGCAGTTCTTC.

The chain carries TRBV7-9 and TRBJ1-6; D gene uncertain. Per germline, CDR1 SEHNR and CDR2 FQNEAQ (reference sequence). There are 17 residues in the CDR3. V was clipped by 3 bases and J by 6 bases, with 18 bases between them. The CDR3 sequence: CASSFQPSPSFNSPLHF. The CDR3 nucleotides are TGTGCCAGCAGCTTTCAGCCCTCGCCGAGCTTTAATTCACCCCTCCACTTT.

The sample holds one count of this clone. V usage is TRBV18 and J usage is TRBJ2-3; D call uncertain. The length of the CDR3 is 14 residues. Trimming took 6 bases from V and 5 from J, leaving 15 bases between them. Looked up from germline, CDR1 is KGHSH and CDR2 is LQKENI. This CDR3 is CASSPRLDRDTQYF. The CDR3 DNA reads as TGTGCCAGCTCGCCGCGACTCGATCGAGATACGCAGTATTTT.

The genes are TRBV18 and TRBJ1-2; D is possibly TRBD1 (5 bases). This CDR3 has 13 residues. Germline V gives CDR1 KGHSH, CDR2 LQKENI. The V and J ends lost 3 bases and 5 bases respectively, with 10 bases between them. The CDR3 region is CASSPGTEYGYTF. CDR3 nucleotide sequence: TGTGCCAGCTCACCCGGGACGGAATATGGCTACACCTTC.

The chain links TRBV2 to TRBJ1-2, with 10 bases matching TRBD1. V shed 6 bases, J shed 8 bases, and the junction held 9 bases outside the gene matches. In germline, CDR1 is SNHLY, CDR2 FYNNEI. This CDR3 contains 14 residues. The CDR3: CASRARTGGNGYTF. As DNA, the CDR3 is TGTGCCAGCAGAGCAAGGACAGGGGGTAACGGCTACACCTTC.

This chain joins TRBV30 and TRBJ2-7; 11 positions match TRBD2. The ends lost 0 bases at V and 4 bases at J; junction bases unmatched: 8. The germline CDR1 and CDR2 sequences are GTSNPN and SVGIG (reference sequence). This CDR3 has 16 amino acids. This CDR3 reads CAWSVRYSGRDYEQYF. The CDR3 DNA reads as TGTGCCTGGAGTGTTCGGTATAGCGGGAGGGATTACGAGCAGTACTTC.

V usage is TRBV5-1 and J usage is TRBJ2-7; 8 bases map to TRBD1. The CDR3 covers 15 residues. CDR1 is SGHRS, CDR2 YFSETQ, per germline. V dropped 4 bases and J dropped 6; count of bases not matched to a gene: 12. The CDR3 region has the DNA TGCGCCAGCAGCCGTCCGGGACAGGTGCCAAGCGAGCAGTACTTC. This gives the protein CASSRPGQVPSEQYF.

The gene calls are TRBV9 and TRBJ2-1; either TRBD1 or TRBD2 may fit D (6 bases each). Between the trimmed V and J ends, which lost 0 bases and 0 bases, there was a span of 13 bases. CDR3 length equals 17 residues. The germline V gene has CDR1 SGDLS and CDR2 YYNGEE. The CDR3 sequence is CASSVAGAGSSYNEQFF. CDR3 DNA: TGTGCCAGCAGCGTAGCGGGGGCGGGAAGCTCCTACAATGAGCAGTTCTTC.

The rearrangement uses TRBV30 and TRBJ2-7; tentative D call: TRBD2 (5 bases). CDR1 is GTSNPN, CDR2 SVGIG, per germline (reference sequence). The CDR3 has 15 amino acids. The germline V and J ends were trimmed by 0 bases and 0 bases, with 12 bases remaining between them. The CDR3 here is CAWSVSGLTSYEQYF. DNA of the CDR3: TGTGCCTGGAGTGTGAGCGGACTTACCTCCTACGAGCAGTACTTC.

The chain couples TRBV7-9 to TRBJ2-5, with 10 nucleotides matching TRBD2. CDR1 and CDR2 (germline): SEHNR, FQNEAQ (reference sequence). V dropped 5 bases and J dropped 6; count of bases not matched to a gene: 9. The CDR3 consists of 15 residues. CDR3 region: CASSPLAGVQQTQYF. Here the CDR3 DNA reads TGTGCCAGCAGCCCTCTAGCGGGGGTTCAACAGACCCAGTACTTC.

The chain uses TRBV30 and TRBJ2-7; a weak D match, TRBD2 (6 bases). The CDR3 totals 14 residues. Germline V gene sequence: CDR1 GTSNPN, CDR2 SVGIG (reference sequence). Trimming stripped 1 base from V and 0 bases from J, with 10 bases between. The CDR3 loop reads CAWSDPGLSYEQYF. The CDR3 nucleotides read TGTGCCTGGAGTGACCCGGGACTCTCCTACGAGCAGTACTTC.

This clone was recorded once. The chain couples TRBV28 to TRBJ2-7; TRBD1 might be the D (5 bases). The V gene lost 5 bases and the J gene lost 2 bases, with 16 bases spanning the gap. The CDR3 covers 15 residues. Germline V gives CDR1 MDHEN, CDR2 SYDVKM. CDR3 in amino acids: CASSLGPGSAYEQYF. The CDR3 DNA reads TGTGCCAGCAGTCTCGGGCCAGGGTCCGCCTACGAGCAGTACTTC.